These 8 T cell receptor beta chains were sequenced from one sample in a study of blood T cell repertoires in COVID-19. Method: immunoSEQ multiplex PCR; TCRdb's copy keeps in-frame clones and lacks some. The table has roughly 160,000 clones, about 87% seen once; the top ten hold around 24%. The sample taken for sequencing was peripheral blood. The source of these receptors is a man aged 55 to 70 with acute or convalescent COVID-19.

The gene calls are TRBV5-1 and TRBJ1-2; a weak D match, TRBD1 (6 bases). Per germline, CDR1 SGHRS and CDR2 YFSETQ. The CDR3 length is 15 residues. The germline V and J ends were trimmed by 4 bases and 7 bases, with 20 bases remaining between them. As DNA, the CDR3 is TGCGCCAGCAGCCCGGACAGTTTTGGGCTAGGTGGCTACACCTTC. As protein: CASSPDSFGLGGYTF.

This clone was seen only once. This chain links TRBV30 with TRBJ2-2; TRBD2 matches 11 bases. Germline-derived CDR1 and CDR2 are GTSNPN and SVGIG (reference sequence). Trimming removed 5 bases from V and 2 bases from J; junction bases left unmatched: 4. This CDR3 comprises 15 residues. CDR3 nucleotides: TGTGCCTGGTTTAGCGGGGGGGCTAACACCGGGGAGCTGTTTTTT. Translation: CAWFSGGANTGELFF. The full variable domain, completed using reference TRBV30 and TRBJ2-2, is SQTIHQWPATLVQPVGSPLSLECTVEGTSNPNLYWYRQAAGRGLQLLFYSVGIGQISSEVPQNLSASRPQDRQFILSSKKLLLSDSGFYLCAWFSGGANTGELFFGEGSRLTVL.

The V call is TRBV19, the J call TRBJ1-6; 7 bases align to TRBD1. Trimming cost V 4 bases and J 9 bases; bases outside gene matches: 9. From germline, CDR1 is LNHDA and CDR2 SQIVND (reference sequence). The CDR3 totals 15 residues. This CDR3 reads CASSNFRTGGSPLHF. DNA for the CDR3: TGTGCCAGTAGTAATTTTCGGACAGGTGGTTCACCCCTCCACTTT.

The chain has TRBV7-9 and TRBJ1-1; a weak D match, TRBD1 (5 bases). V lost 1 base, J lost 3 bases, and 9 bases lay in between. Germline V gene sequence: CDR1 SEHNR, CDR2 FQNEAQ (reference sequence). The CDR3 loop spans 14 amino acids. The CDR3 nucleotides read TGTGCCAGCAGCTTAGGCGGGGCGGACACTGAAGCTTTCTTT. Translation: CASSLGGADTEAFF. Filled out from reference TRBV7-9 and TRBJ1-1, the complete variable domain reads DTGVSQNPRHKITKRGQNVTFRCDPISEHNRLYWYRQTLGQGPEFLTYFQNEAQLEKSRLLSDRFSAERPKGSFSTLEIQRTEQGDSAMYLCASSLGGADTEAFFGQGTRLTVV.

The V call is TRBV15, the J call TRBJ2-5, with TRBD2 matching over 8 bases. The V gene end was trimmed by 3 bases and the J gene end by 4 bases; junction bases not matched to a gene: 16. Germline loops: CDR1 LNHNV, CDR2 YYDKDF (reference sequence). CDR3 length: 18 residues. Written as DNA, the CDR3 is TGTGCCACCAGCAGGGAGGAAACGAGCGGGAGAGGGCGAGAGACCCAGTACTTC. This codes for CATSREETSGRGRETQYF.

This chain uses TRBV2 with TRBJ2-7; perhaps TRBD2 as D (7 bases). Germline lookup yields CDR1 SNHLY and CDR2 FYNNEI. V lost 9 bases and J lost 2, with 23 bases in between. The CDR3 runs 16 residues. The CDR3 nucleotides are TGTGCCAGTGGGGGGGCGGAATCTCCGTCCCCCTACGAGCAGTACTTC. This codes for CASGGAESPSPYEQYF.

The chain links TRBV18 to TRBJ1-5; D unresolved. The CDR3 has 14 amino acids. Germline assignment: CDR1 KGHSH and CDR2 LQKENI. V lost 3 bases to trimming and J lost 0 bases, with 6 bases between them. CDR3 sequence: CASSPENSNQPQHF. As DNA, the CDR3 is TGTGCCAGCTCACCGGAGAATAGCAATCAGCCCCAGCATTTT.

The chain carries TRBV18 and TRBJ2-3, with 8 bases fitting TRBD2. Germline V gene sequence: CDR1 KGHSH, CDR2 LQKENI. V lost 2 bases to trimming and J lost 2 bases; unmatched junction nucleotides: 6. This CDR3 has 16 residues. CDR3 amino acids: CASSPVILAVTDTQYF. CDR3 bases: TGTGCCAGCTCACCAGTAATACTAGCGGTCACAGATACGCAGTATTTT.